This TCR beta chain was retrieved from a study of metastatic and nonmetastatic thyroid tumors. Overall study context: Where malignant and benign thyroid patients were concerned, repertoires were compared across blood and tumor or nodule tissue. Study observations and caveats: Significantly higher TCR beta diversity was reportedly seen in malignant thyroid tumors than benign nodules, in blood and tumor.

This clone has at least ten counts. Antigen unknown. The identical CDR3 is also encoded by other nucleotide sequences in the sample. None of the patients had undergone any treatment ahead of thyroid surgery. Trimming took off 7 bases at V and 4 bases at J, with 10 bases between the two ends. The CDR3 covers 13 residues. Per the germline V gene, CDR1 is KGHDR and CDR2 is SFDVKD. How the authors handled the data: Using the CDR3 differences seen across clinicopathological groups, the authors built a distant-metastasis classifier for papillary thyroid cancer, which was meant to discriminate distant-metastatic patients. TCRdb reprocessed the PCR reads via MiXCR. These V and J calls are TCRdb output, not the study's own analysis. The data show around 64,000 clones, just over 4% seen once.

The source of this sequence is a female donor with papillary thyroid cancer or a benign thyroid nodule (not recorded which). Some clones in this sample may be carry-over from other donors' samples. Material for sequencing was blood. This sequence joins TRBV24-1 and TRBJ1-5, with D hard to call. This CDR3 reads CATSPDGNQPQHF. The CDR3, as DNA: TGTGCCACCAGCCCTGACGGAAATCAGCCCCAGCATTTT.